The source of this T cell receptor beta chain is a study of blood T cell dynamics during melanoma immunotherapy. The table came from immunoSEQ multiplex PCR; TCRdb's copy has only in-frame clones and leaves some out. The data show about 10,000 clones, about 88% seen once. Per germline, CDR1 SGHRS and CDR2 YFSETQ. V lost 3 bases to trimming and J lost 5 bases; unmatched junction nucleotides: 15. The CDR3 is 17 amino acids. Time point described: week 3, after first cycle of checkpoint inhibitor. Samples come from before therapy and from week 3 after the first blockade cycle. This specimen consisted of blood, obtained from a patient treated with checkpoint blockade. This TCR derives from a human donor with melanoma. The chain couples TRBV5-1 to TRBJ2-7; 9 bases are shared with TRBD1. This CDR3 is CASSWTGEVFKSNEQYF. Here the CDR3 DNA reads TGCGCCAGCAGCTGGACAGGGGAGGTATTCAAATCGAACGAGCAGTACTTC. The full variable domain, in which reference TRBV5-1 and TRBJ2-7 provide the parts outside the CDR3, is KAGVTQTPRYLIKTRGQQVTLSCSPISGHRSVSWYQQTPGQGLQFLFEYFSETQRNKGNFPGRFSGRQFSNSRSEMNVSTLELGDSALYLCASSWTGEVFKSNEQYFGPGTRLTVT.